This paragraph reports one T cell receptor (beta chain). The data were obtained in a study of blood T cell repertoires in COVID-19. Study-level background: Italy, Spain and the United States were the sources of the convalescent and acute COVID-19 samples.

Here immunoSEQ multiplex PCR was the method, and the copy in TCRdb shows in-frame clones only, minus some. The data show some 490,000 clones, with roughly nine tenths seen just once and 6.5% to 9.5% held by the top ten. Study members were between about 18 and 95 years old and lived in 20 to 30 US regions. The CDR3 covers 11 residues. Per the germline V gene, CDR1 is MNHEY and CDR2 is SVGAGI. This sequence joins TRBV6-5 and TRBJ1-6, with D possibly matching TRBD1 (5 bases). The sequence came from a woman aged 60-75 years who had recovered from COVID-19. What was sequenced was PBMCs or T cells enriched from blood (not recorded which). The CDR3 here is CAQGSNSPLHF. The DNA for the CDR3 is TGTGCGCAGGGTTCTAATTCACCCCTCCACTTT.